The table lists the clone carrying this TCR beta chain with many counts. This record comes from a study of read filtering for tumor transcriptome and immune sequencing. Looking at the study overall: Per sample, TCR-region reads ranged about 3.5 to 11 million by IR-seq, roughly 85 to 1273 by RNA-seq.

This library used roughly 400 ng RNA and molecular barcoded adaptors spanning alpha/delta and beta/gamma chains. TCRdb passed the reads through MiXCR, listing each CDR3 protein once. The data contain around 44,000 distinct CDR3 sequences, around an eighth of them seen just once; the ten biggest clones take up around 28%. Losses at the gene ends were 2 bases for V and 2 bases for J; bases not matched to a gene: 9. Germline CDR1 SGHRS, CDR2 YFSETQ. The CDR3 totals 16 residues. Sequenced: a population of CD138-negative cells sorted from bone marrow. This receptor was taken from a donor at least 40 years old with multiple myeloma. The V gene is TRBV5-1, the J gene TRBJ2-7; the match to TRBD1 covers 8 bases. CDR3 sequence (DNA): TGCGCCAGCAGCTTCCCGGGACAGGTGTTGCCCTACGAGCAGTACTTC. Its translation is CASSFPGQVLPYEQYF.